This TCR beta chain was observed in a study of blood T cell repertoires in COVID-19. Overall study context: Donors in the United States, Italy and Spain gave samples during acute or convalescent COVID-19. Sources were T cells, B-cell-depleted T cells, or PBMCs; the material itself was cDNA or gDNA.

Original methodology: Amplification from reference gene primers served as the basis for estimated nucleated cell counts. Profiling relied on immunoSEQ multiplex PCR, and the TCRdb table lists in-frame clones only, not all of them. V, J and clone size reflect that table, while D and trimming were determined from the DNA. The data contain 150,000 to 200,000 clones, 75% to 95% of them seen just once; the ten biggest clones take up 0.53%. This clone was observed a single time. CDR3 length equals 14 residues. Per germline, CDR1 MNHEY and CDR2 SVGAGI. Trimming left V 6 bases short and J 5 bases short, with 16 bases between.

V gene TRBV6-5 combines with J gene TRBJ2-5, with a possible D match to TRBD1 (6 bases). This sequence was found in a man aged 50-60 years with acute or convalescent COVID-19. Sequencing used peripheral blood. The CDR3 DNA reads TGTGCCAGCAGGCCCGACAGGCAGCGGGAGACCCAGTACTTC. Translated, it gives CASRPDRQRETQYF.